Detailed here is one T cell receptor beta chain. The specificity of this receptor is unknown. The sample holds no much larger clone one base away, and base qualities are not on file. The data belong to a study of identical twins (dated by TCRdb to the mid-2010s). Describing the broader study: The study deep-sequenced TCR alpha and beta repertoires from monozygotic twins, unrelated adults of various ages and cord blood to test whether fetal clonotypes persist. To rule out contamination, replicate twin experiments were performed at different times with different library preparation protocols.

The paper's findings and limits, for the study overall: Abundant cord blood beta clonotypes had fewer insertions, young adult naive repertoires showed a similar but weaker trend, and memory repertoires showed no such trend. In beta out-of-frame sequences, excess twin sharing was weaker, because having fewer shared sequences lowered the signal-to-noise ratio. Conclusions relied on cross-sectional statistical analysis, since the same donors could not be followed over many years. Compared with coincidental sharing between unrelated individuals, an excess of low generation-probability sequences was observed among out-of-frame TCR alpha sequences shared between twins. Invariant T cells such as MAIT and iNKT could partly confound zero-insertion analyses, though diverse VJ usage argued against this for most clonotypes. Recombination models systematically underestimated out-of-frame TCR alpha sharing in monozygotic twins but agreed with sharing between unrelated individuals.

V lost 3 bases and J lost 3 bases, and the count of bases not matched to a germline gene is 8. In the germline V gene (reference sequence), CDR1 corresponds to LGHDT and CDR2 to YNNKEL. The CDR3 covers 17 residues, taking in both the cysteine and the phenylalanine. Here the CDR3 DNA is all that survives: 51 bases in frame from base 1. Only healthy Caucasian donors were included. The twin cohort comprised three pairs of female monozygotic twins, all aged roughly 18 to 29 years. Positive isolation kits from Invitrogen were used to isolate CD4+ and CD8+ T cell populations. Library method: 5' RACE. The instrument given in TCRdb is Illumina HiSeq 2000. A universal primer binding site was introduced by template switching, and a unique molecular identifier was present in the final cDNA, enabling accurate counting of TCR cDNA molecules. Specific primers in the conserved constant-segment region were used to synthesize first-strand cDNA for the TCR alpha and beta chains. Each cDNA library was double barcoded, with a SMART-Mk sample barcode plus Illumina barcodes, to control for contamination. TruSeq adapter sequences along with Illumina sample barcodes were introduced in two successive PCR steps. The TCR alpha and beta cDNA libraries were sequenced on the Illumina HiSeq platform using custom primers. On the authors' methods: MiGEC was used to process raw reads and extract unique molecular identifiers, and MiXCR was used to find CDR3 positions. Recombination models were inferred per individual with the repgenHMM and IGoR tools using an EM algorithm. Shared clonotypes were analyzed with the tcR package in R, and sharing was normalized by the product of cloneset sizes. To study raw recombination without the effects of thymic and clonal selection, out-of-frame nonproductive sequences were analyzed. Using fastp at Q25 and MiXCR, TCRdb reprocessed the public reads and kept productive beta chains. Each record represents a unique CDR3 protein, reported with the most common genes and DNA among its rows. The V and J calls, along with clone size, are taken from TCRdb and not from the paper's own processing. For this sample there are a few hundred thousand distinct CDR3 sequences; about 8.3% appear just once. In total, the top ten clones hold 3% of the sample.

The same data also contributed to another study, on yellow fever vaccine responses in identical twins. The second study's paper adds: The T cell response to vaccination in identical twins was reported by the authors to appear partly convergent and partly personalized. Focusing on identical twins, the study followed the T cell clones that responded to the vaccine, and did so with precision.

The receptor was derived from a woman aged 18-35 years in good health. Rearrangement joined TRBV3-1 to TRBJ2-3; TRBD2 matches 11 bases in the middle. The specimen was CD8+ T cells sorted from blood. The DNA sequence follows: TGTGCCAGCAGCCAGACCGCTAGCGGGGGGTTTACAGATACGCAGTATTTT. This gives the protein CASSQTASGGFTDTQYF.